The present T cell receptor (beta chain) was sequenced within a study of cytomegalovirus exposure and HLA in healthy donors. General observations from the study: Presence/absence analyses supposed approximately even sequencing depth among donors.

In the case of this clone: Antigen specificity is unknown.

The germline V and J ends were trimmed by 5 bases and 7 bases, with 23 bases remaining between them. Germline V CDR1 and CDR2: MDHEN, SYDVKM. The CDR3 runs 17 residues. Primers included in the PCR were 60 Vbeta and 13 Jbeta primers. This table comes from immunoSEQ multiplex PCR, and its TCRdb copy is limited to in-frame clones, with some not included. The data contain some 170,000 clones, approximately 80% of them singletons. The TCR originated in a woman aged 25 to 39 in good health and CMV-seropositive. Sequenced sample: PBMCs. J is TRBJ2-2 and V is TRBV28; possibly TRBD2 for D (5 bases). The CDR3 nucleotides read TGTGCCAGCAGTCTAATTGGTTTTCGGGGTGTGGTCGGGGAGCTGTTTTTT. Its protein is CASSLIGFRGVVGELFF.